This is a list of T cell receptor beta chains from one sample in a study of blood T cell repertoires in COVID-19. Measured with immunoSEQ multiplex PCR; TCRdb has only the in-frame clones, and not every one. This table holds some 300,000 clones, 88% found once. The sequencing input was peripheral blood. These receptors came from a young woman who had recovered from COVID-19. CDR3s include the opening cysteine and the closing phenylalanine or tryptophan. D genes are given only for firm matches. Expanded clones get a size class; other rows say once, few or many, or leave the size out.

clone_size	d_call	v_call	j_call	cdr3_nt	cdr3_aa
NA	NA	TRBV9	TRBJ2-2	TGTGCCACACAGGGACCGAACACCGGGGAGCTGTTTTTT	CATQGPNTGELFF
NA	TRBD1	TRBV2	TRBJ1-2	TGTGCCAGCAGTGAAGGAGGGACAGGGGGACGGGGCTACACCTTC	CASSEGGTGGRGYTF
NA	NA	TRBV3-1/TRBV3-2	TRBJ2-6	TGTGCCAGCAGCCAAGACGTGGGCCAGAGCTCTGGGGCCAACGTCCTGACTTTC	CASSQDVGQSSGANVLTF
NA	TRBD1	TRBV30	TRBJ1-1	TGTGCCTGGAGGAGGGACAGAAGGAACACTGAAGCTTTCTTT	CAWRRDRRNTEAFF
NA	TRBD1	TRBV5-4	TRBJ2-7	TGTGCCAGCAGCCAGGGACAGGGGGAAGAGCAGTACTTC	CASSQGQGEEQYF
NA	TRBD1	TRBV7-9	TRBJ1-5	TGTGCCAGCAGCCCCGACAGGGGACACCAGCATTTT	CASSPDRGHQHF
NA	NA	TRBV5-6	TRBJ1-1	TGTGCCAGCAGCTTGATATCGGGTTCGAACACTGAAGCTTTCTTT	CASSLISGSNTEAFF
NA	TRBD1	TRBV11-2	TRBJ2-7	TGTGCCAGCAGCTCTAGGGGGCAGGCCTACGAGCAGTACTTC	CASSSRGQAYEQYF
NA	NA	TRBV7-3	TRBJ2-3	TGTGCCAGCAGCTTACAGGGTGGTAGCACAGATACGCAGTATTTT	CASSLQGGSTDTQYF
NA	NA	TRBV10-1	TRBJ2-5	TGCGCCAGCAGTGAGCCAGGGCGAACCCAAGAGACCCAGTACTTC	CASSEPGRTQETQYF
few	TRBD1	TRBV6-2/TRBV6-3	TRBJ1-6	TGTGCCAGCAGCTCCGGGACAGGGGCCTCACCCCTCCACTTT	CASSSGTGASPLHF
NA	NA	TRBV5-5	TRBJ2-7	TGTGCCAGCGCCGCAGGCCCAGGCTACGAGCAGTACTTC	CASAAGPGYEQYF
NA	NA	TRBV5-4	TRBJ2-1	TGTGCCAGCAGCAGGGACAACTCCTACAATGAGCAGTTCTTC	CASSRDNSYNEQFF
once	TRBD1	TRBV5-1	TRBJ2-2	TGCGCCAGCAGCAGATCAGGGGGCAGGGACACCGGGGAGCTGTTTTTT	CASSRSGGRDTGELFF
NA	TRBD1	TRBV4-3	TRBJ2-7	TGCGCCAGCAGCCAGATCCTGGACAGGGGCGACTACGAGCAGTACTTC	CASSQILDRGDYEQYF
NA	TRBD2	TRBV3-1/TRBV3-2	TRBJ2-1	TGTGCCAGCAGCCATCCCCCAGCGGGGGGTTACAATGAGCAGTTCTTC	CASSHPPAGGYNEQFF
NA	NA	TRBV29-1	TRBJ2-3	TGCAGCGTTGTCCCGGAGGCAGATACGCAGTATTTT	CSVVPEADTQYF
NA	TRBD1	TRBV5-1	TRBJ1-2	TGCGCCAGCAGCTGGGACAGGGCTGATGATGATGGCTACACCTTC	CASSWDRADDDGYTF
NA	NA	TRBV3-1/TRBV3-2	TRBJ2-5	TGTGCCAGCAGCTTACAAGAGACCCAGTACTTC	CASSLQETQYF
NA	NA	TRBV6-5	TRBJ2-4	TGTGCCACATGGGACGGGACAATACAATCCAAGGTTCAGTACTTC	CATWDGTIQSKVQYF
NA	NA	TRBV27	TRBJ2-7	TGTGCCAGCAGCTCCGGGGCCTACGAGCAGTACTTC	CASSSGAYEQYF
NA	TRBD1	TRBV7-9	TRBJ1-1	TGTGCCAGCAGCTCCCAGGACAGGGCATCTGGAGCTTTCTTT	CASSSQDRASGAFF
once	TRBD1	TRBV5-1	TRBJ1-5	TGCGCCAGCAGCTTGGACAGGGGCCAAGATCAGCCCCAGCATTTT	CASSLDRGQDQPQHF
NA	NA	TRBV29-1	TRBJ1-2	TGCAGCGTTGACCATTCAGGGTATGGCTACACCTTC	CSVDHSGYGYTF
NA	TRBD2	TRBV3-1/TRBV3-2	TRBJ2-5	TGTGCCAGCAGCCGGGCTAGCGGGGTGACCCTAGAGACCCAGTACTTC	CASSRASGVTLETQYF
NA	TRBD1	TRBV19	TRBJ1-6	TGTGCCAGTAGTATATCTGCGACAGGGTATAATTCACCCCTCCACTTT	CASSISATGYNSPLHF
once	NA	TRBV28	TRBJ1-5	TGTGCCAGCAGTTTTATTCGTCAGCCCCAGCATTTT	CASSFIRQPQHF
NA	NA	TRBV19	TRBJ1-2	TGTGCCAGTAGGAGGACTGTAAACTATGGCTACACCTTC	CASRRTVNYGYTF
NA	NA	TRBV30	TRBJ1-1	TGTGCCTGGAGTCCGATACAGGCAACTGAAGCTTTCTTT	CAWSPIQATEAFF
NA	TRBD2	TRBV5-4	TRBJ2-5	TGTGCCAGCAGCGCGCCTAGCGGGGAGACCCAGTACTTC	CASSAPSGETQYF
NA	NA	TRBV15	TRBJ1-1	TGTGCCACCGGCATCGGTTACACTGAAGCTTTCTTT	CATGIGYTEAFF
NA	NA	TRBV19	TRBJ2-7	TGTGCCAGTAGTATCCGTCCAGGGGGGAATTACGAGCAGTACTTC	CASSIRPGGNYEQYF
once	NA	TRBV13	TRBJ1-1	TGTGCCAGCAGCTTATTACGGTACACTGAAGCTTTCTTT	CASSLLRYTEAFF
NA	TRBD1	TRBV7-8	TRBJ1-3	TGTGCCAGCAGCTTAAGGACAGGGAGTATTAACACCATATATTTT	CASSLRTGSINTIYF
NA	TRBD1	TRBV4-3	TRBJ1-2	TGCGCCAGCAGCCCGGGACAGGGACGTGGCTACACCTTC	CASSPGQGRGYTF
NA	NA	TRBV18	TRBJ1-2	TGTGCCAGCTCACCAGTGGAGGTATTTGGCTACACCTTC	CASSPVEVFGYTF
once	NA	TRBV19	TRBJ2-1	TGTGCCAGTAGTTCTCTTTTATACAATGAGCAGTTCTTC	CASSSLLYNEQFF
few	NA	TRBV2	TRBJ1-6	TGTGCCAGCAGTGATTCTTCAGACAAAGGCTCACCCCTCCACTTT	CASSDSSDKGSPLHF
once	NA	TRBV12-5	TRBJ2-1	TGTGCTAGTGGTCTAGCCGTCAGGGGAGATGAGCAGTTCTTC	CASGLAVRGDEQFF
NA	NA	TRBV27	TRBJ2-2	TGTGCCAGCAGTCCGAGTCGCATAAACACCGGGGAGCTGTTTTTT	CASSPSRINTGELFF
NA	NA	TRBV27	TRBJ2-7	TGTGCCAGCAGTCTGACAGGGGAGGGTACCTACGAGCAGTACTTC	CASSLTGEGTYEQYF
NA	NA	TRBV28	TRBJ1-4	TGTGCCAGCAGTAAGGGGGACATAATGAGGAAACTGTTTTTT	CASSKGDIMRKLFF